These T cell receptor beta chains were read from a single sample in a study of cytomegalovirus exposure and HLA in healthy donors. Clones were read by immunoSEQ multiplex PCR, and TCRdb kept only the in-frame ones, dropping some. The sample lists 150,000 to 200,000 clones; about 82% were seen once. The sample was PBMCs. All receptors come from a man between 18 and 29 years old in good health and CMV-seronegative. The CDR3 runs from the conserved cysteine through the conserved F or W. A D gene is named only where the DNA matches it firmly.

TRBV7-2	TRBD2	TRBJ2-3	CASSVGAGGTDTQYF
TRBV4-1	TRBD1	TRBJ2-1	CASSIRDRVGEQFF
TRBV5-6	TRBD1	TRBJ1-2	CASSPQGTGGSHYGYTF
TRBV6-5	NA	TRBJ2-2	CASRNTGTGELFF
TRBV6-1	NA	TRBJ1-1	CASSEAGGMNTEAFF
TRBV4-2	NA	TRBJ2-7	CASSQGASMGLEQYF
TRBV29-1	TRBD2	TRBJ2-2	CSVLGLAVNTGELFF
TRBV6-5	NA	TRBJ1-1	CASRGGPGNTEAFF
TRBV30	TRBD2	TRBJ2-7	CAWSLGRGREQYF
TRBV2	NA	TRBJ2-7	CASSELEEYEQYF
TRBV6-5	NA	TRBJ1-5	CASSYSGDLCQPQHF
TRBV7-2	NA	TRBJ2-3	CASSQPGLDTQYF
TRBV27	NA	TRBJ2-3	CASSLSGTSTDTQYF
TRBV30	NA	NA	CAWREDSYEQYF
TRBV28	NA	TRBJ1-2	CASSLSQGRGYTF
TRBV10-3	TRBD1	TRBJ1-6	CAIRGQGGETPLHF
TRBV11-2	TRBD2	TRBJ2-1	CASSRGLAGGNNEQFF
TRBV5-1	NA	TRBJ2-7	CASSLSDEQYF
TRBV6-5	TRBD2	TRBJ2-2	CASSPETSGTGELFF
TRBV27	TRBD2	TRBJ2-5	CASSPPGLAGDGGLTPKQYF
TRBV5-8	NA	TRBJ1-1	CASSGGEPGRVVNTEAFF
TRBV28	NA	TRBJ1-5	CASSSDGAKNQPQHF
TRBV9	NA	TRBJ1-3	CASSVAGFGNTIYF
TRBV6-1	NA	TRBJ1-2	CASSRGGSGYTF
TRBV19	NA	TRBJ2-1	CASSPVASSYNEQFF
TRBV5-1	TRBD2	TRBJ2-3	CASSLGLAGGMGTDTQYF
TRBV10-3	NA	TRBJ1-5	CATAPNREGQPQHF
TRBV2	NA	TRBJ1-1	CASSRTDSGGNTEAFF
TRBV18	TRBD1	TRBJ2-5	CASSAGGWETQYF
TRBV7-2	TRBD2	TRBJ2-1	CASSPGTSGWSSYNEQFF
TRBV9	TRBD2	TRBJ2-5	CASSPPAGGETQYF
TRBV18	TRBD1	TRBJ1-2	CASSPNRGKNYGYTF
TRBV5-4	TRBD2	TRBJ2-3	CASSLDLYGGADTQYF
TRBV28	NA	TRBJ1-1	CASSSFVRGLTNTEAFF
TRBV7-9	TRBD1	TRBJ2-1	CASSQPRDRGLRDEQFF
TRBV7-9	TRBD2	TRBJ2-1	CASSLGLAGKSYNEQFF
TRBV7-8	NA	TRBJ1-2	CASSLVQTYGYTF
TRBV19	NA	TRBJ2-2	CASSIQAPGELFF
TRBV6-1	TRBD2	NA	CASEATGGTYEQYF
TRBV28	TRBD1	TRBJ1-1	CASIRTGAGEEAFF
TRBV11-2	NA	TRBJ2-7	CASSREFPYEQYF
TRBV27	TRBD1	TRBJ1-1	CASRQGNTEAFF
TRBV5-1	TRBD2	TRBJ2-7	CASSGRGGPYEQYF
TRBV27	TRBD1	TRBJ2-7	CASWGQDSYEQYF
TRBV28	TRBD1	TRBJ2-7	CASGGDSTYEQYF
TRBV28	NA	TRBJ1-4	CASSTGDFTNEKLFF
TRBV9	TRBD1	TRBJ1-1	CASSVVGNRGTEAFF
TRBV7-2	TRBD1	TRBJ1-3	CASSFPGGIGNTIYF
TRBV5-4	NA	TRBJ1-2	CASSSGSGARGYTF
TRBV28	NA	TRBJ1-2	CASSLIQGQGYTF
TRBV6-5	NA	TRBJ2-7	CASSGVGSYEQYF
TRBV7-2	NA	TRBJ2-3	CASSLLSSDTQYF